Reported below is one TCR beta chain. Germline V CDR1 and CDR2: SGHTA, FQGNSA. This CDR3 is built from 14 residues. The V gene end was trimmed by 3 bases and the J gene end by 5 bases; junction bases not matched to a gene: 7. The cohort excluded patients with autoimmune disease history or systemic immunosuppression. Clones were read by immunoSEQ multiplex PCR, and TCRdb kept only the in-frame ones, dropping some. In the table there are about 13,000 clones, around two thirds of which are singletons. This specimen belongs to a study of OX40 agonist ivuxolimab in advanced cancers. This chain uses TRBV7-2 with TRBJ2-7, with TRBD2 identical over 7 bases. The sequence was obtained from an adult with an advanced solid tumor such as melanoma, head and neck, liver or kidney cancer. Sequencing used CD4+ or CD8+ T cells sorted from blood, obtained in a trial of the OX40 agonist ivuxolimab. CDR3 bases: TGTGCCAGCAGCTTCGGGCAAGCGGGGAACGAGCAGTACTTC. Protein: CASSFGQAGNEQYF.